The rows below give T cell receptor beta chains drawn from one sample of a study of T cell clones after liver transplantation. Here immunoSEQ multiplex PCR was the method, and the copy in TCRdb shows in-frame clones only, minus some. The sample has about 76,000 clones; 75% to 90% are singletons. The sample consisted of CD4+ T cells from blood, taken at the 22-month timepoint. The receptors here all came from a human patient who received a liver transplant. Some T cells may possibly be graft donor cells. Both conserved end residues are part of each CDR3. D genes are given only for firm matches. Clone sizes are given selectively: once, few, many, or a class where the clone is expanded.

cdr3_aa,cdr3_nt,clone_size,d_call,v_call,j_call
CASSSAGGGEKLFF,TGTGCCAGTAGTTCGGCAGGGGGGGGCGAAAAACTGTTTTTT,.,TRBD1,TRBV19,TRBJ1-4
CASSYRGIGQPQHF,TGTGCCAGCAGTTACCGGGGGATCGGACAGCCCCAGCATTTT,.,.,TRBV6-5,TRBJ1-5
CASSIGPTGYYGYTF,TGTGCCAGTAGTATAGGCCCGACAGGGTACTATGGCTACACCTTC,.,TRBD1,TRBV19,TRBJ1-2
CASSISGDGYGYTF,TGTGCCAGTAGTATCTCAGGGGATGGGTATGGCTACACCTTC,.,.,TRBV19,TRBJ1-2
CATSSPRNEQFF,TGTGCCACCTCTAGCCCCCGGAATGAGCAGTTCTTC,.,.,TRBV19,TRBJ2-1
CATKRGQGGEQYF,TGTGCCACCAAACGGGGACAGGGCGGCGAGCAGTACTTC,.,TRBD1,TRBV15,TRBJ2-7
CASSSVAGSGNTIYF,TGTGCCAGCAGCTCCGTCGCAGGCTCTGGAAACACCATATATTTT,.,.,TRBV7-6,TRBJ1-3
CATSRGGAGNTIYF,TGTGCCACCAGCAGGGGTGGTGCTGGAAACACCATATATTTT,.,.,TRBV15,TRBJ1-3
CASSETGGVNSPLHF,TGTGCCAGCAGTGAAACGGGTGGGGTTAATTCACCCCTCCACTTT,.,.,TRBV6-1,TRBJ1-6
CASSSAPTGLDSPLHF,TGCGCCAGCAGCTCCGCACCGACAGGACTAGATTCACCCCTCCACTTT,.,.,TRBV5-1,TRBJ1-6
CANWVGGPGELFF,TGCGCCAACTGGGTAGGGGGGCCCGGGGAGCTGTTTTTT,.,.,TRBV5-1,TRBJ2-2
CASSLVGGFNQPQHF,TGTGCCAGCAGCTTAGTGGGGGGATTCAATCAGCCCCAGCATTTT,.,.,TRBV7-2,TRBJ1-5
CASRSSGLATQYF,TGTGCCAGCAGGTCATCCGGGCTAGCCACGCAGTATTTT,.,.,TRBV11-2,TRBJ2-3
CASSLSPSTGELFF,TGTGCCAGCAGCCTTTCCCCCAGCACCGGGGAGCTGTTTTTT,.,.,TRBV9,TRBJ2-2
CASSLAQHTEAFF,TGTGCCAGCAGCTTAGCGCAGCACACTGAAGCTTTCTTT,.,.,TRBV7-7,TRBJ1-1
CASSLGAVGSGNQPQHF,TGCGCCAGCAGCTTGGGCGCGGTGGGTAGTGGCAATCAGCCCCAGCATTTT,once,.,TRBV5-1,TRBJ1-5
CASSGTSGYEQYF,TGTGCCAGTAGTGGGACTAGCGGCTACGAGCAGTACTTC,.,TRBD2,TRBV19,TRBJ2-7
CASAGSYNEQFF,TGTGCCAGCGCCGGCTCCTACAATGAGCAGTTCTTC,once,.,TRBV6-5,TRBJ2-1
CASSHLAGGMAGELFF,TGTGCTAGCAGCCACTTAGCGGGAGGAATGGCCGGGGAGCTGTTTTTT,.,TRBD2,TRBV7-7,TRBJ2-2
CASSQSRAGDQPQHF,TGTGCCAGCAGTCAATCTCGGGCTGGGGATCAGCCCCAGCATTTT,once,.,TRBV28,TRBJ1-5
CASRPESPDTQYF,TGCGCCAGCAGGCCAGAGAGTCCAGATACGCAGTATTTT,.,.,TRBV5-1,TRBJ2-3
CATSRALAGNFPNTGELFF,TGTGCCACCAGCAGGGCTCTAGCGGGGAACTTTCCCAACACCGGGGAGCTGTTTTTT,once,TRBD2,TRBV15,TRBJ2-2
CASSVERGGFYEQYF,TGTGCCAGCAGTGTGGAGCGGGGGGGCTTCTACGAGCAGTACTTC,.,TRBD2,TRBV2,TRBJ2-7
CASSADSNGYTF,TGCGCCAGCAGCGCGGACAGTAATGGCTACACCTTC,few,.,TRBV5-1,TRBJ1-2
CASKGTAYEQYF,TGTGCCAGCAAAGGGACAGCCTACGAGCAGTACTTC,.,TRBD1,TRBV2,TRBJ2-7
CASSSGRVSNQPQHF,TGTGCCAGCAGTTCCGGACGGGTTAGCAATCAGCCCCAGCATTTT,.,.,TRBV6-6,TRBJ1-5
CASSLFLTRGTGNQPQHF,TGTGCCAGCAGCTTGTTTCTTACTCGAGGGACAGGGAATCAGCCCCAGCATTTT,.,TRBD1,TRBV5-6,TRBJ1-5
CASSLNPDRADYTF,TGTGCCAGCAGCTTAAATCCGGACAGGGCGGACTACACCTTC,.,TRBD1,TRBV7-2,TRBJ1-2
CASSQGGSYNEQFF,TGTGCCAGCAGTCAGGGGGGATCCTACAATGAGCAGTTCTTC,.,.,TRBV2,TRBJ2-1
CATQLNPSGANVLTF,TGCGCCACACAATTAAACCCGTCTGGGGCCAACGTCCTGACTTTC,.,.,TRBV5-1,TRBJ2-6
CASSQDWGSYEQYF,TGCGCCAGCAGCCAAGACTGGGGATCCTACGAGCAGTACTTC,.,.,TRBV4-3,TRBJ2-7
CAWRWQGVNEQFF,TGTGCCTGGAGGTGGCAGGGGGTGAATGAGCAGTTCTTC,.,TRBD1,TRBV30,TRBJ2-1
CASSLDPGNQPQHF,TGTGCCAGCAGCTTGGACCCTGGGAATCAGCCCCAGCATTTT,.,.,TRBV6-1,TRBJ1-5
CASSPPYPGSEFFGTTEAFF,TGTGCCAGCTCACCACCATATCCGGGCAGCGAATTCTTTGGGACCACTGAAGCTTTCTTT,.,.,TRBV18,TRBJ1-1
CASGGAVNSPLHF,TGTGCCAGCGGAGGGGCAGTAAATTCACCCCTCCACTTT,.,.,TRBV2,TRBJ1-6
CASSMGIQETQYF,TGTGCCAGTAGTATGGGAATCCAAGAGACCCAGTACTTC,.,.,TRBV19,TRBJ2-5
CASSPSNRGLTEAFF,TGTGCCAGCAGCCCCTCGAACAGGGGTCTCACTGAAGCTTTCTTT,.,TRBD1,TRBV7-2,TRBJ1-1
CASSFSGRTGELFF,TGTGCCAGCAGTTTCAGTGGGAGGACCGGGGAGCTGTTTTTT,.,.,TRBV28,TRBJ2-2
CASRGGAGVNQPQHF,TGTGCCAGTAGGGGGGGCGCTGGGGTCAATCAGCCCCAGCATTTT,.,.,TRBV19,TRBJ1-5
CASSLYNVLTF,TGTGCCAGCAGCCTATACAACGTCCTGACTTTC,.,.,TRBV7-2,TRBJ2-6
CASRLQGVNQPQHF,TGTGCCAGCAGACTACAGGGGGTGAATCAGCCCCAGCATTTT,once,TRBD1,TRBV7-9,TRBJ1-5
CASSAKPGQGIYEQYF,TGTGCCAGCAGCGCAAAGCCGGGACAGGGAATCTACGAGCAGTACTTC,.,TRBD1,TRBV9,TRBJ2-7
CSVATDTQYF,TGCAGCGTTGCCACAGATACGCAGTATTTT,once,.,TRBV29-1,TRBJ2-3
CAWSVGLATDEQFF,TGTGCCTGGAGTGTAGGGCTAGCTACCGATGAGCAGTTCTTC,.,.,TRBV30,TRBJ2-1
CASSFSRFTEAFF,TGTGCCAGCAGCTTTAGCCGCTTCACTGAAGCTTTCTTT,.,.,TRBV11-2,TRBJ1-1
CASSLHEGGYTF,TGTGCCAGCAGCCTACATGAGGGGGGCTACACCTTC,.,.,TRBV7-2,TRBJ1-2
CAWRGDSSREQYF,TGTGCCTGGAGAGGGGACTCGTCGAGAGAGCAGTACTTC,.,.,TRBV30,TRBJ2-7
CASSPTVGRPDEQFF,TGCGCCAGCAGCCCGACGGTGGGACGCCCTGATGAGCAGTTCTTC,.,.,TRBV5-1,TRBJ2-1
CASSRDRGGPQYF,TGTGCCAGCAGCCGGGACAGGGGAGGACCGCAGTATTTT,once,TRBD1,TRBV14,TRBJ2-3
CSVEEGTSGMDEQYF,TGCAGCGTTGAAGAGGGGACTAGCGGGATGGACGAGCAGTACTTC,few,TRBD2,TRBV29-1,TRBJ2-7
CASSLGLAVTGELFF,TGTGCCAGCAGCTTGGGACTAGCTGTAACCGGGGAGCTGTTTTTT,.,TRBD2,TRBV7-9,TRBJ2-2
CASSTSGGVAYNEQFF,TGTGCCAGCAGCACTAGCGGGGGGGTCGCATACAATGAGCAGTTCTTC,.,TRBD2,TRBV5-5,TRBJ2-1
CASSVEPDGQPQHF,TGTGCCAGCAGCGTAGAGCCCGACGGTCAGCCCCAGCATTTT,few,.,TRBV9,TRBJ1-5